This T cell receptor (beta chain) is from a study of blood T cell repertoires in COVID-19. Study-level background: From the United States, Italy and Spain came samples of acute and convalescent COVID-19. In each case, the material was cDNA or gDNA derived from T cells, B-cell-depleted T cells, or PBMCs.

Original analysis: Nucleated cell counts were estimated from reference gene primer amplification. Profiling relied on immunoSEQ multiplex PCR, and the TCRdb table lists in-frame clones only, not all of them. D and trimming were read from the DNA, whereas the V and J calls and clone size are those reported in that table. The sample has hundreds of thousands of clones; almost 85% are singletons. This CDR3 contains 14 residues. Germline trimming cut 5 bases from V and 1 base from J; bases unmatched to any gene: 2. CDR1 is LNHDA, CDR2 SQIVND, per germline (reference sequence). The chain employs TRBV19 and TRBJ1-5, with 7 positions matching TRBD1. The clonotype originates from a man between 50 and 59 years old with active or convalescent COVID-19. The sample taken for sequencing was peripheral blood. The CDR3 region is CASSPQGSNQPQHF. In DNA, the CDR3 is TGTGCCAGTAGTCCACAGGGGAGCAATCAGCCCCAGCATTTT.